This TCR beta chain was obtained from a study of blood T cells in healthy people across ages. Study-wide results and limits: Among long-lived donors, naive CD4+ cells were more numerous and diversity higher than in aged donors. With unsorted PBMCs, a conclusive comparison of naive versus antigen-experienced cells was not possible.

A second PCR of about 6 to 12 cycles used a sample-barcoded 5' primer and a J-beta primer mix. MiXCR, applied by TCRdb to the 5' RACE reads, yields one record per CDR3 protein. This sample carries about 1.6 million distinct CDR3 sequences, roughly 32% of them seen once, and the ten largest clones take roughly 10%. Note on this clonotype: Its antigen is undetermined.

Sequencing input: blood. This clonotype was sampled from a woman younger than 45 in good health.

CDR3 nucleotide sequence: TGTGCCAGCAGTGAAGCGACGACAAGGGGGATTCAGCCCCAGCATTTT. It specifies CASSEATTRGIQPQHF. The chain uses TRBV6-1 and TRBJ1-5; maybe TRBD1 (6 bases). The CDR3 is 16 amino acids. Germline CDR1 reads MNHNS; CDR2 reads SASEGT. Trimming took 0 bases from V and 6 from J, leaving 15 bases between them.